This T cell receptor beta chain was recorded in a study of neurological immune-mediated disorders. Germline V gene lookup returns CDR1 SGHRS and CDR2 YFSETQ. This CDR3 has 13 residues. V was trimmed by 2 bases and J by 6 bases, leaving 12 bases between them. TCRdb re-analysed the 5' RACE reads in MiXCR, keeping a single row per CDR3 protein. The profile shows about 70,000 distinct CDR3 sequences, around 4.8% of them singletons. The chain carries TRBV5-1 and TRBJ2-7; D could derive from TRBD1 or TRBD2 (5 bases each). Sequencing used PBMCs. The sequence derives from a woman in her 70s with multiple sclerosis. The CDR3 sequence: CASSFPSGSEQYF. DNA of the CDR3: TGCGCCAGCAGCTTTCCCTCAGGGAGCGAGCAGTACTTC.